This TCR beta chain was recorded in a study of T cell responses to AZD1222 COVID-19 vaccine. General study points: Reports say nearly half of spike-specific TCRs go after unmutated variant regions.

With respect to this clone: Antigen specificity is unknown.

The protocol was immunoSEQ multiplex PCR, while the TCRdb copy is restricted to in-frame clones and leaves out a portion. Of roughly 80,000 clones listed, 90% are singletons. The germline V and J ends were trimmed by 6 bases and 0 bases, with 11 bases remaining between them. The CDR3 covers 15 residues. Germline CDR1 and CDR2: SEHNR and FQNEAQ (reference sequence). The source is an adult in good health. The chain is built from TRBV7-9 and TRBJ1-4; D is undetermined. This sample comprised peripheral blood, obtained on day 0 of AZD1222 vaccination. In DNA, the CDR3 is TGTGCCAGCAGTTCACTACCGACAACTAATGAAAAACTGTTTTTT. It translates to CASSSLPTTNEKLFF.